A single sample gave rise to the 22 T cell receptor beta chains below, sequenced in a study of radiation and T cells in renal cell carcinoma (dated by TCRdb to about 2020). Explained via the paper, the time point label denotes: blood 2 weeks post-SBRT. The treatment or condition label, as the study defines it: 15 Gy SBRT to primary tumor, nephrectomy 4 weeks later. Library creation used the immunoSEQ multiplex PCR assay. TCRdb's version of the immuneACCESS table is confined to in-frame rearrangements and falls short of the full clone set. An unresolved V gene accounts for under half of the shortfall where checked; the remainder is of unknown origin. The sample table lists about 130,000 clones, 70% to 90% of them with a count of one. Nearly 6% of the sample is taken by the ten largest. Here the sequenced sample was blood, taken from a patient whose treatment included radiotherapy and nephrectomy. Receptors were obtained from a woman in her 70s with renal cell carcinoma.

V gene TRBV4-3 combines with J gene TRBJ2-7; D gene ambiguous. Germline CDR1 is LGHNA and CDR2 is YSLEER. There are 13 residues in the CDR3. Trimming removed 1 base at V and 2 bases at J, with 6 bases between. The CDR3: CASSQGSAYEQYF. Here the CDR3 DNA reads TGCGCCAGCAGCCAAGGGTCCGCCTACGAGCAGTACTTC.

This clone was observed once. The V gene is TRBV5-4, the J gene TRBJ2-1, with 10 bases fitting TRBD2. The CDR3 extends over 14 amino acids. Germline-derived CDR1 and CDR2 are SGHNT and YYREEE (reference sequence). J gave up 8 bases and V 4 bases, and 6 bases lay outside the gene matches. CDR3 bases: TGTGCCAGCAGCAGGACTAGCGGTAGGGATGAGCAGTTCTTC. Protein sequence: CASSRTSGRDEQFF.

This sequence joins TRBV5-8 and TRBJ1-5; TRBD1 aligns across 7 bases. The CDR3 is made up of 14 amino acids. After removal of 3 bases from V and 3 bases from J, the junction contained 3 bases not matched to a gene. Looked up from germline, CDR1 is SGHTS and CDR2 is YDEGEE. The CDR3 nucleotides read TGTGCCAGCAGCTCGGGGACAGTCAATCAGCCCCAGCATTTT. Protein sequence: CASSSGTVNQPQHF.

This chain connects TRBV7-6 to TRBJ1-3; the match to TRBD1 covers 11 bases. CDR1 is SGHVS, CDR2 FNYEAQ, per germline. The length of the CDR3 is 16 residues. J gave up 3 bases and V 3 bases, and 4 bases lay outside the gene matches. CDR3 in amino acids: CASSLGQGEVGNTIYF. The CDR3 nucleotides are TGTGCCAGCAGCTTGGGACAGGGGGAAGTTGGAAACACCATATATTTT.

This clone has a handful of counts. The V and J genes are TRBV29-1 and TRBJ1-1; possibly TRBD1 for D (5 bases). The CDR3 runs to 12 residues. The V and J ends lost 8 bases and 1 base respectively, with 11 bases between them. Germline CDR1 and CDR2: SQVTM and ANQGSEA. In DNA, the CDR3 is TGCAGCTCTATGACAGCGAACACTGAAGCTTTCTTT. Translation gives CSSMTANTEAFF. The full variable domain, with the rest looked up from reference TRBV29-1 and TRBJ1-1, is SAVISQKPSRDICQRGTSLTIQCQVDSQVTMMFWYRQQPGQSLTLIATANQGSEATYESGFVIDKFPISRPNLTFSTLTVSNMSPEDSSIYLCSSMTANTEAFFGQGTRLTVV.

This chain connects TRBV7-9 to TRBJ1-4; D gene unclear. CDR3 size: 15 residues. Trimming stripped 5 bases from V and 7 bases from J, with 17 bases between. The germline V gene encodes CDR1 SEHNR and CDR2 FQNEAQ (reference sequence). This chain's CDR3 is CASSQGDLTGEKLFF. CDR3 DNA sequence: TGTGCCAGCAGCCAAGGTGACCTCACGGGTGAAAAACTGTTTTTT.

The chain links TRBV5-4 to TRBJ2-1; TRBD2 agrees at 10 bases. CDR1 SGHNT and CDR2 YYREEE come from the germline V gene (reference sequence). The CDR3 runs 16 residues. The V gene end was trimmed by 3 bases and the J gene end by 7 bases; junction bases not matched to a gene: 10. CDR3 nucleotides: TGTGCCAGCAGCTCTCCAGCGGGGGGGCTGAGTAATGAGCAGTTCTTC. This codes for CASSSPAGGLSNEQFF.

The chain uses TRBV5-1 and TRBJ2-3; maybe TRBD1 (6 bases). In germline, CDR1 is SGHRS, CDR2 YFSETQ. The V end lost 5 bases, the J end lost 0 bases, and 13 bases lay between the germline ends. The CDR3 is 15 amino acids. In nucleotides, the CDR3 is TGCGCCAGCAGGCTAACAACAGGGAGCACAGATACGCAGTATTTT. Protein sequence: CASRLTTGSTDTQYF.

This rearrangement joins TRBV30 to TRBJ1-1; perhaps TRBD1 as D (5 bases). Germline loops: CDR1 GTSNPN, CDR2 SVGIG (reference sequence). Trimming shortened V by 0 bases and J by 4 bases, and 15 bases separated the two germline ends. The CDR3 extends over 15 amino acids. The CDR3 loop reads CAWSVQSPGPTEAFF. CDR3 sequence (DNA): TGTGCCTGGAGTGTACAAAGTCCGGGACCCACTGAAGCTTTCTTT.

This clone turned up a few times. This chain uses TRBV19 with TRBJ1-1; D not resolved. The CDR3 is made up of 12 amino acids. The germline V gene encodes CDR1 LNHDA and CDR2 SQIVND (reference sequence). Trimming shortened V by 5 bases and J by 4 bases, and 8 bases separated the two germline ends. The CDR3 reads CASSQYRTEAFF. CDR3 in DNA: TGTGCCAGTAGTCAATATCGCACTGAAGCTTTCTTT.

V gene TRBV18 combines with J gene TRBJ1-1, with TRBD1 as a possible D gene (5 bases). CDR1 and CDR2 from the germline V gene are KGHSH and LQKENI. The V and J ends lost 1 base and 6 bases respectively, with 9 bases between them. CDR3 length: 13 amino acids. The CDR3 is CASSPQRDAEAFF. The CDR3 DNA follows: TGTGCCAGCTCACCACAGAGGGACGCTGAAGCTTTCTTT.

V usage is TRBV4-3 and J usage is TRBJ2-3; no reliable D call. There are 13 residues in the CDR3. The germline gives CDR1 LGHNA, CDR2 YSLEER. The V and J ends lost 0 bases and 5 bases respectively, with 6 bases between them. In nucleotides, the CDR3 is TGCGCCAGCAGCCAAGATATCCGAGATACGCAGTATTTT. Its translation: CASSQDIRDTQYF.

The V and J genes are TRBV27 and TRBJ1-6; 8 nucleotides align to TRBD1. The ends lost 4 bases at V and 6 bases at J; junction bases unmatched: 5. The length of the CDR3 is 15 residues. In germline, CDR1 is MNHEY, CDR2 SMNVEV (reference sequence). The CDR3 region has the DNA TGTGCCAGCAGTTCCCTCCAGGGGGCTAATTCACCCCTCCACTTT. It translates to CASSSLQGANSPLHF.

V and J are TRBV4-3 and TRBJ2-1; 9 nucleotides agree with TRBD2. The ends lost 0 bases at V and 7 bases at J; junction bases unmatched: 13. The germline V gene has CDR1 LGHNA and CDR2 YSLEER. The CDR3 loop spans 18 amino acids. Here the CDR3 reads CASSQDWGLAGDVNEQFF. The CDR3 nucleotides are TGCGCCAGCAGCCAAGATTGGGGATTAGCGGGGGACGTGAATGAGCAGTTCTTC.

The gene calls are TRBV10-3 and TRBJ2-1, with D possibly being TRBD1 (5 bases). Germline V gene data show CDR1 as ENHRY and CDR2 as SYGVKD. Deletions cut 2 bases from V and 13 bases from J, with 18 bases between. The CDR3 runs 14 residues. CDR3 sequence (DNA): TGTGCCATCAGTGAGCCGATCGTGGGGCGAGAACAGTTCTTC. Residues: CAISEPIVGREQFF.

J is TRBJ2-7 and V is TRBV19; TRBD2 matches at 8 bases. CDR3 size: 14 residues. Germline CDR1 is LNHDA and CDR2 is SQIVND (reference sequence). J lost 2 bases, V lost 3 bases, and 3 bases had no gene match. CDR3 coding DNA: TGTGCCAGTAGTATTACGGGGGGGCCCTACGAGCAGTACTTC. Its translation is CASSITGGPYEQYF.

V is TRBV27 and J is TRBJ1-5, with unresolved D. V was pared by 4 bases and J by 7 bases, with 17 bases between. CDR1 and CDR2 from the germline V gene are MNHEY and SMNVEV (reference sequence). The CDR3 is 15 residues long. The CDR3 coding sequence is TGTGCCAGCAGTTCAGGTGGTCCAGGTGAACAGCCCCAGCATTTT. Its translation: CASSSGGPGEQPQHF.

The V call is TRBV5-5, the J call TRBJ1-1; a possible D gene is TRBD1 (6 bases). This CDR3 comprises 14 residues. The V end was cut by 0 bases, the J end by 3 bases, with 9 bases between. In germline, CDR1 is SGHKS, CDR2 YYEKEE (reference sequence). Here the CDR3 reads CASSLGGGYTEAFF. The CDR3 DNA reads as TGTGCCAGCAGCTTGGGTGGGGGCTACACTGAAGCTTTCTTT. Filled out from reference TRBV5-5 and TRBJ1-1, the complete variable domain reads DAGVTQSPTHLIKTRGQQVTLRCSPISGHKSVSWYQQVLGQGPQFIFQYYEKEERGRGNFPDRFSARQFPNYSSELNVNALLLGDSALYLCASSLGGGYTEAFFGQGTRLTVV.

The chain employs TRBV7-9 and TRBJ1-2; TRBD1 might be the D (6 bases). V lost 1 base, J lost 1 base, and 7 bases lay in between. There are 14 residues in the CDR3. The germline V gene encodes CDR1 SEHNR and CDR2 FQNEAQ (reference sequence). Here the CDR3 reads CASSLGQVNYGYTF. CDR3 coding DNA: TGTGCCAGCAGCTTAGGACAGGTTAACTATGGCTACACCTTC. The full variable domain, its missing parts supplied by reference TRBV7-9 and TRBJ1-2, is DTGVSQNPRHKITKRGQNVTFRCDPISEHNRLYWYRQTLGQGPEFLTYFQNEAQLEKSRLLSDRFSAERPKGSFSTLEIQRTEQGDSAMYLCASSLGQVNYGYTFGSGTRLTVV.

J is TRBJ2-7 and V is TRBV2; 7 bases map to TRBD1. The CDR3 runs 13 residues. Germline loops: CDR1 SNHLY, CDR2 FYNNEI. Losses at the gene ends were 3 bases for V and 5 bases for J; bases not matched to a gene: 4. The CDR3 bases are TGTGCCAGCAGTGAGACAGGGCCCCACGAGCAGTACTTC. It specifies CASSETGPHEQYF.

This chain uses TRBV11-2 with TRBJ2-5, with 8 bases fitting TRBD2. Losses at the gene ends were 8 bases for V and 8 bases for J; bases not matched to a gene: 4. The CDR3 sequence is 11 residues long. Germline lookup yields CDR1 SGHAT and CDR2 FQNNGV. In nucleotides, the CDR3 is TGTGCCAGCTCTAGCGGGCCTACCCAGTACTTC. Translating it yields CASSSGPTQYF. Full variable domain (rest looked up from reference TRBV11-2 and TRBJ2-5): EAGVAQSPRYKIIEKRQSVAFWCNPISGHATLYWYQQILGQGPKLLIQFQNNGVVDDSQLPKDRFSAERLKGVDSTLKIQPAKLEDSAVYLCASSSGPTQYFGPGTRLLVL.

The rearrangement uses TRBV30 and TRBJ1-6; TRBD1 matches at 8 bases. The V gene end was trimmed by 2 bases and the J gene end by 9 bases; junction bases not matched to a gene: 6. Per the germline V gene, CDR1 is GTSNPN and CDR2 is SVGIG (reference sequence). The CDR3 extends over 14 amino acids. The CDR3 DNA reads TGTGCCTGGAGTTGGACAGGGAAGGGTTCACCCCTCCACTTT. Its protein product is CAWSWTGKGSPLHF.